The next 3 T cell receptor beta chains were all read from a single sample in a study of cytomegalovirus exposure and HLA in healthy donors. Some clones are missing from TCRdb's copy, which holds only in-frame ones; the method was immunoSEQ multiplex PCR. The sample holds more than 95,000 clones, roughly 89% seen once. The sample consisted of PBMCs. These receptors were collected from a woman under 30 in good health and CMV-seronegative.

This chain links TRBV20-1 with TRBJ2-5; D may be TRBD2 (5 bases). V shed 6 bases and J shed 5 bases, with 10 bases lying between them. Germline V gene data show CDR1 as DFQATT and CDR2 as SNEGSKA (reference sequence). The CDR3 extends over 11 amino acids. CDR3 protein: CSAPLAETQYF. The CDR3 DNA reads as TGCAGTGCGCCGCTAGCCGAGACCCAGTACTTC.

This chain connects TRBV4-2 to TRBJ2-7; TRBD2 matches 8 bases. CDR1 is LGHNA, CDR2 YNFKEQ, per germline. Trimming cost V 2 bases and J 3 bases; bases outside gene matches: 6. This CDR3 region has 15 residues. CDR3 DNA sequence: TGTGCCAGCAGCCAATCAGCGGGAGCCAGCTACGAGCAGTACTTC. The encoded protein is CASSQSAGASYEQYF.

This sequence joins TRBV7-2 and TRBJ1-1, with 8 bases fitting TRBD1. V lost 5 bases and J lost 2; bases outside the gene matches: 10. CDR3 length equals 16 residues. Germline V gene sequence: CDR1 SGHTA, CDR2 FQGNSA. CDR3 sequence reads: CASSPDRARENTEAFF. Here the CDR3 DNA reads TGTGCCAGCAGCCCGGACAGGGCGAGAGAAAACACTGAAGCTTTCTTT.